The 30 T cell receptor beta chains reported below all come from one sample, sequenced in a study of blood T cells in healthy people across ages. A J-beta primer mix and a sample-barcoded 5' primer were used in a second PCR of about 7 to 12 cycles. TCRdb ran MiXCR on the 5' RACE reads and lists one entry per CDR3 protein. The sample shows about 1.4 million distinct CDR3 sequences, approximately 59% of them seen only once. Sequencing was carried out using blood. The receptors originated from a man between 18 and 35 years old in good health.

The chain couples TRBV12-3 or TRBV12-4 to TRBJ2-7; D is unresolved. V lost 3 bases and J lost 6, with 9 bases in between. The CDR3 totals 12 residues. CDR3 sequence (DNA): TGTGCCAGCAGTTTGAGGTTTCGCGAGCAGTACTTC. Encoded protein: CASSLRFREQYF.

This clonotype showed up many times. The chain couples TRBV7-9 to TRBJ2-7, with D uncertain. This CDR3 is 12 amino acids long. Deletions cut 6 bases from V and 3 bases from J, with 9 bases between. Germline V gene lookup returns CDR1 SEHNR and CDR2 FQNEAQ (reference sequence). The CDR3 bases are TGTGCCAGCAGTTTATACAGCTACGAGCAGTACTTC. It specifies CASSLYSYEQYF.

This clonotype was counted many times. The chain uses TRBV20-1 and TRBJ1-2, with a possible D match to TRBD1 (6 bases). The CDR3 totals 11 residues. Germline V gene lookup returns CDR1 DFQATT and CDR2 SNEGSKA (reference sequence). Trimming took 5 bases from V and 7 from J, leaving 11 bases between them. Here the CDR3 reads CSAYRVLGYTF. For the CDR3, the DNA is TGCAGTGCTTACAGGGTTCTTGGCTACACCTTC.

This chain links TRBV5-1 with TRBJ1-2; D is unresolved. CDR1 is SGHRS, CDR2 YFSETQ, per germline. This CDR3 spans 13 amino acids. V gave up 4 bases and J gave up 8 bases, with 15 bases separating them. CDR3 DNA sequence: TGCGCCAGCAGCACACGGACCGAGGGAGGCTACACCTTC. Translated, it gives CASSTRTEGGYTF.

This clonotype was picked up one time. The CDR3 spells CASSRGVDTDTQYF. DNA for the CDR3: TGTGCCAGCAGTCGGGGGGTAGACACAGATACGCAGTATTTT. The chain is built from TRBV12-3 or TRBV12-4 and TRBJ2-3; TRBD2 matches at 7 bases. The CDR3 loop spans 14 amino acids. V dropped 5 bases and J dropped 2; count of bases not matched to a gene: 4.

The V gene is TRBV29-1, the J gene TRBJ1-2; D unresolved. Germline V CDR1 and CDR2: SQVTM, ANQGSEA. V dropped 7 bases and J dropped 2 bases, with 17 bases sitting between them. This CDR3 spans 14 amino acids. As DNA, the CDR3 is TGCAGCGCCGACGAACCCACAAGAAACTATGGCTACACCTTC. This codes for CSADEPTRNYGYTF.

This clonotype turned up a few times. This chain uses TRBV4-1 with TRBJ2-5; D may be TRBD1 (5 bases). The CDR3 runs 15 residues. Trimming cost V 4 bases and J 0 bases, with 12 bases left between them. Germline V CDR1 and CDR2: MGHRA, YSYEKL. In DNA form, the CDR3 reads TGCGCCAGCAGCCCGTCCCCAGGGTACCAAGAGACCCAGTACTTC. This sequence encodes CASSPSPGYQETQYF.

This rearrangement joins TRBV10-3 to TRBJ2-3; 11 positions match TRBD2. V shed 6 bases, J shed 3 bases, and the junction held 2 bases outside the gene matches. In germline, CDR1 is ENHRY, CDR2 SYGVKD. The CDR3 is 14 amino acids. CDR3 bases: TGTGCCATCAGACTAGCGGGGGAAACAGATACGCAGTATTTT. Translated: CAIRLAGETDTQYF.

This clonotype was observed a handful of times. The rearrangement joins TRBV28 to TRBJ2-7, with D unclear. The CDR3 has 14 amino acids. Trimming shortened V by 3 bases and J by 0 bases, and 9 bases separated the two germline ends. Germline V CDR1 and CDR2: MDHEN, SYDVKM. This CDR3 is CASSFSLSSYEQYF. CDR3 DNA sequence: TGTGCCAGCAGTTTCAGCCTTAGCTCCTACGAGCAGTACTTC.

This clonotype was counted between two and nine times. This chain uses TRBV4-1 with TRBJ2-7; the D call may be TRBD1 or TRBD2 (5 bases each). Germline V gene sequence: CDR1 MGHRA, CDR2 YSYEKL. The V end was cut by 2 bases, the J end by 2 bases, with 10 bases between. This CDR3 is 14 amino acids long. The CDR3: CASSQRMGPYEQYF. CDR3 nucleotides: TGCGCCAGCAGCCAAAGAATGGGACCCTACGAGCAGTACTTC.

The gene calls are TRBV5-1 and TRBJ2-5; 8 bases line up with TRBD2. The CDR3 length is 17 residues. J was trimmed by 2 bases and V by 5 bases; bases with no gene match: 14. Germline lookup yields CDR1 SGHRS and CDR2 YFSETQ. The CDR3 coding sequence is TGCGCCAGCAGTTGGGGGGCGACTAGCGTCGGTCAAGAGACCCAGTACTTC. Its protein product is CASSWGATSVGQETQYF. Complete variable domain (other parts from reference TRBV5-1 and TRBJ2-5): KAGVTQTPRYLIKTRGQQVTLSCSPISGHRSVSWYQQTPGQGLQFLFEYFSETQRNKGNFPGRFSGRQFSNSRSEMNVSTLELGDSALYLCASSWGATSVGQETQYFGPGTRLLVL.

The rearrangement links TRBV10-3 to TRBJ1-2; tentative D call: TRBD1 (5 bases). The CDR3 is 15 residues long. CDR1 is ENHRY, CDR2 SYGVKD, per germline. Between the trimmed V and J ends, which lost 6 bases and 6 bases, there was a span of 20 bases. CDR3 in amino acids: CAISADRGYVDGYTF. The CDR3 DNA follows: TGTGCCATCAGCGCCGACCGGGGCTACGTAGATGGCTACACCTTC.

DNA for the CDR3: TGCAGTGCTAGGCGGGACACCGCCTACAATGAGCAGTTCTTC. Its protein is CSARRDTAYNEQFF. The chain couples TRBV20-1 to TRBJ2-1; D assignment may be TRBD1 or TRBD2 (6 bases each). V was pared by 3 bases and J by 2 bases, with 11 bases between. Germline V gene sequence: CDR1 DFQATT, CDR2 SNEGSKA (reference sequence). CDR3 length: 14 amino acids.

V and J are TRBV27 and TRBJ2-7, with TRBD2 identical over 10 bases. CDR1 MNHEY and CDR2 SMNVEV come from the germline V gene (reference sequence). The CDR3 is made up of 15 amino acids. Unmatched junction bases numbered 3, after V lost 3 bases and J lost 1 base. The CDR3 DNA follows: TGTGCCAGCAGTTTCAAGCGGGAGGGATCCTACGAGCAGTACTTC. It specifies CASSFKREGSYEQYF.

The rearrangement links TRBV6-5 to TRBJ1-1; D not resolved. Germline CDR1 is MNHEY and CDR2 is SVGAGI. V shed 0 bases and J shed 2 bases, with 16 bases lying between them. This CDR3 contains 17 residues. CDR3 in DNA: TGTGCCAGCAGTTACTCAATCGGTCCGAAACAAAACACTGAAGCTTTCTTT. It yields the protein CASSYSIGPKQNTEAFF.

The chain uses TRBV6-1 and TRBJ1-2, with unresolved D. The CDR3 length is 13 residues. Germline values: CDR1 MNHNS, CDR2 SASEGT. Trimming removed 7 bases from V and 8 bases from J, with 17 bases in between. CDR3 loop: CASMDVGRKGYTF. In DNA form, the CDR3 reads TGTGCCAGCATGGACGTTGGGCGAAAGGGCTACACCTTC.

A single count supports this clonotype. V usage is TRBV25-1 and J usage is TRBJ2-5, with D perhaps assigned TRBD1 or TRBD2 (5 bases each). The V and J ends lost 5 bases and 6 bases respectively, with 16 bases between them. Germline loops: CDR1 MGHDK, CDR2 SYGVNS. The CDR3 consists of 14 residues. The CDR3: CASSTRDLSKTQYF. The CDR3 DNA reads TGTGCCAGCAGTACCCGGGACCTTTCAAAGACCCAGTACTTC.

The genes are TRBV20-1 and TRBJ2-3; a possible D gene is TRBD1 (6 bases). Trimming shortened V by 4 bases and J by 7 bases, and 9 bases separated the two germline ends. Looked up from germline, CDR1 is DFQATT and CDR2 is SNEGSKA (reference sequence). The CDR3 runs to 11 residues. CDR3 DNA sequence: TGCAGTGCTACACAGGGATATACGCAGTATTTT. It codes for CSATQGYTQYF.

The chain has TRBV13 and TRBJ1-4; D gene uncertain. This CDR3 region has 17 residues. Germline CDR1 is PRHDT and CDR2 is FYEKMQ (reference sequence). The V end was cut by 2 bases, the J end by 4 bases, with 17 bases between. CDR3 in DNA: TGTGCCAGCAGCTTATCCCCAATTGGGCTAAATAATGAAAAACTGTTTTTT. Protein sequence: CASSLSPIGLNNEKLFF.

This clonotype was picked up a small number of times. CDR3 region: CASSLYLETQYF. CDR3 coding DNA: TGTGCCAGCAGCTTATATTTGGAGACCCAGTACTTC. The chain combines TRBV11-2 with TRBJ2-5; no definite D call. CDR1 is SGHAT and CDR2 is FQNNGV in the germline V gene. The CDR3 has 12 amino acids. The V and J ends lost 2 bases and 5 bases respectively, with 6 bases between them.

The chain employs TRBV5-4 and TRBJ2-1; 12 bases match TRBD2. Germline V lookup: CDR1 SGHNT, CDR2 YYREEE (reference sequence). The CDR3 sequence is 15 residues long. V was clipped by 3 bases and J by 7 bases; unmatched bases: 5. In DNA form, the CDR3 reads TGTGCCAGCAGCTCTAGCGGGAGGGCCTGGAATGAGCAGTTCTTC. Amino acids: CASSSSGRAWNEQFF.

The chain carries TRBV30 and TRBJ1-2; D call uncertain. Trimming removed 2 bases from V and 1 base from J, with 8 bases in between. This CDR3 is 13 amino acids long. The germline CDR1 and CDR2 sequences are GTSNPN and SVGIG (reference sequence). CDR3 bases: TGTGCCTGGAGTCCACAGAATAACTATGGCTACACCTTC. As protein: CAWSPQNNYGYTF.

This chain links TRBV6-6 with TRBJ1-3; D might be TRBD1 (6 bases). The CDR3 length is 15 residues. V lost 8 bases and J lost 0, with 14 bases in between. The germline V gene encodes CDR1 MNHNY and CDR2 SVGAGI (reference sequence). The CDR3 nucleotides read TGTGCCAGCGTTATACAGGGCAGCTCTGGAAACACCATATATTTT. It encodes CASVIQGSSGNTIYF.

V gene TRBV4-3 combines with J gene TRBJ2-7; D may match TRBD1 or TRBD2 (5 bases each). The J call may be in error: the DNA end matches TRBJ2-1 better. CDR1 and CDR2 (germline): LGHNA, YSLEER. This CDR3 is 13 amino acids long. CDR3 bases: TGCGCCAGCAGCCCCCAGGGTCGGGGTGAGCAGTTCTTC. This encodes CASSPQGRGEQFF.

The chain has TRBV4-1 and TRBJ2-1; perhaps TRBD2 as D (5 bases). CDR1 is MGHRA and CDR2 is YSYEKL in the germline V gene. The CDR3 totals 15 residues. V was cut by 4 bases and J by 4 bases, with 14 bases left in between. CDR3 residues: CASSRVDYQYNEQFF. CDR3 in DNA: TGCGCCAGCAGCCGAGTCGACTATCAATACAATGAGCAGTTCTTC.

The CDR3 loop reads CASSGQNNEQFF. The CDR3 DNA is TGTGCCAGCAGTGGACAGAACAATGAGCAGTTCTTC. The chain combines TRBV2 with TRBJ2-1, with D possibly matching TRBD1 (5 bases). The CDR3 is made up of 12 amino acids. Germline V gene sequence: CDR1 SNHLY, CDR2 FYNNEI. V lost 4 bases to trimming and J lost 5 bases, with 6 bases between them.

This rearrangement joins TRBV29-1 to TRBJ2-1, with D maybe TRBD2 (5 bases). In germline, CDR1 is SQVTM, CDR2 ANQGSEA. This CDR3 is 12 amino acids long. V was pared by 3 bases and J by 7 bases, with 10 bases between. CDR3 nucleotides: TGCAGCGTTGAGGAGGAGGTGAATGAGCAGTTCTTC. It yields the protein CSVEEEVNEQFF.

This clonotype showed up just a few times. The chain carries TRBV11-2 and TRBJ2-3; TRBD2 matches 7 bases. The germline V gene has CDR1 SGHAT and CDR2 FQNNGV. V lost 4 bases and J lost 0; bases outside the gene matches: 7. CDR3 size: 16 residues. CDR3 DNA: TGTGCCAGCAGCTCCCTAGCGGACTCTAGCACAGATACGCAGTATTTT. It specifies CASSSLADSSTDTQYF.

The V gene is TRBV10-3, the J gene TRBJ1-6; the D is unclear. The CDR3 totals 13 residues. The germline V and J ends were trimmed by 8 bases and 2 bases, with 7 bases remaining between them. The germline gives CDR1 ENHRY, CDR2 SYGVKD. The CDR3 region is CAIRGAYNSPLHF. DNA of the CDR3: TGTGCCATCCGCGGGGCCTATAATTCACCCCTCCACTTT.

CDR3 DNA: TGCGCCAGCAGCCAAGTAGACGGGGAGCTGTTTTTT. This sequence encodes CASSQVDGELFF. V gene TRBV4-3 combines with J gene TRBJ2-2; D remains unclear. Germline V lookup: CDR1 LGHNA, CDR2 YSLEER. This CDR3 region has 12 residues. Trimming pared 1 base from V and 7 bases from J, leaving 4 bases between.